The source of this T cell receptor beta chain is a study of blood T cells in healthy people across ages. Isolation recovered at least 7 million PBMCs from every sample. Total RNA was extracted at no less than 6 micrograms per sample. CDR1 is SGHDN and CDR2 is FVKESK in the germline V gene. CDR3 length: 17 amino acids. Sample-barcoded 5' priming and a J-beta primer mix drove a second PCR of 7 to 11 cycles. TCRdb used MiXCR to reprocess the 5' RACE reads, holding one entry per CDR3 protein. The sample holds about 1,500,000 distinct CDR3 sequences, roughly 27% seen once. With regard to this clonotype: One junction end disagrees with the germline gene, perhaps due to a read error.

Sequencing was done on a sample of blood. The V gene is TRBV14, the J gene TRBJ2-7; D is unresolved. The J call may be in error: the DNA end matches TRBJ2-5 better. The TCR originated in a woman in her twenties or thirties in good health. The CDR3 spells CASSQDCETLSGETQYF. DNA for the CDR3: TGCGCCAGCAGCCAAGATTGCGAGACCCTATCAGGCGAGACCCAGTACTTC.